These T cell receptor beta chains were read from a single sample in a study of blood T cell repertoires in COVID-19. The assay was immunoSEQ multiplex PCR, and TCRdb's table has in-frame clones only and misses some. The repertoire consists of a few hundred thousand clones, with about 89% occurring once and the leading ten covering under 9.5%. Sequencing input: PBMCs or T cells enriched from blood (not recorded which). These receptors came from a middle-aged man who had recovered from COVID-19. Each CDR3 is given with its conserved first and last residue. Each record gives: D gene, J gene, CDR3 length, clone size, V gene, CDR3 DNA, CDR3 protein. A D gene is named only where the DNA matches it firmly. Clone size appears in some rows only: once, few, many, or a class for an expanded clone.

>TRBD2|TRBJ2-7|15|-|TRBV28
TGTGCCAGCATCACCTGGCGGGAGGGCTCCTACGAGCAGTACTTC
CASITWREGSYEQYF
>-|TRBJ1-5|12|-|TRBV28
TGTGCCAGCAGGTCGAGCAATCAGCCCCAGCATTTT
CASRSSNQPQHF
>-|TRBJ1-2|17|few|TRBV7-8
TGTGCCAGCAGCTCCAGTCCCCTGACAGTCGCTAACTATGGCTACACCTTC
CASSSSPLTVANYGYTF
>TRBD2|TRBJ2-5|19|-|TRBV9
TGTGCCAGCAGCGTAGATTCCCGGGCTAGCGGGGGGCCGCGGGAGACCCAGTACTTC
CASSVDSRASGGPRETQYF
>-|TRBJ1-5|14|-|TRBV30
TGTGCCTGGAGTACGGGGATGAGCAATCAGCCCCAGCATTTT
CAWSTGMSNQPQHF
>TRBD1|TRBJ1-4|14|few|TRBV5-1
TGCGCCAGCAGCTTAAGACAGGGTGCCGAAAAACTGTTTTTT
CASSLRQGAEKLFF
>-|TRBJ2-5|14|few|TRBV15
TGTGCCACCACCGTAGACTTCTCCCAAGAGACCCAGTACTTC
CATTVDFSQETQYF
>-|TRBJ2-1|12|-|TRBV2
TGTGCCAGAGAGGCACCGTCGGATGAGCAGTTCTTC
CAREAPSDEQFF
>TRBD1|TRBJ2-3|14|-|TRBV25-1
TGTGCCAGCAGTGGACAGGGAAACACAGATACGCAGTATTTT
CASSGQGNTDTQYF
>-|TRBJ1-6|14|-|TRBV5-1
TGCGCCAGCAGCTCGACAGTCTATAATTCACCCCTCCACTTT
CASSSTVYNSPLHF
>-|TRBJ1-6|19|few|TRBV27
TGTGCCACCTCTACCTCTAAGCTCGGGGGGGAGTCCTATAATTCACCCCTCCACTTT
CATSTSKLGGESYNSPLHF
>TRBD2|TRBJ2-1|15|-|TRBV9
TGTGCCAGCAGCGTGAGGACTAGCGCCGACAATGAGCAGTTCTTC
CASSVRTSADNEQFF
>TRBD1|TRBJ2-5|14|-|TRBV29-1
TGCAGCGCAGAAAAAATGGGACAGCAAGAGACCCAGTACTTC
CSAEKMGQQETQYF
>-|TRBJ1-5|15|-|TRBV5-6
TGTGCCAGCAGCTTGTCGGGGTACAGCAATCAGCCCCAGCATTTT
CASSLSGYSNQPQHF
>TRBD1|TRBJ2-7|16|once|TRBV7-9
TGTGCCAGCAGCTCAAACATCGGACAGGGGGCCTACGAGCAGTACTTC
CASSSNIGQGAYEQYF
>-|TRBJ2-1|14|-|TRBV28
TGTGCCAGCAGTTCCCTTAGGGGGAGCGATGAGCAGTTCTTC
CASSSLRGSDEQFF
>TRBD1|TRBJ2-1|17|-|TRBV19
TGTGCCAGTAGTATGGGATCCGGGACAGGGGGCTACAATGAGCAGTTCTTC
CASSMGSGTGGYNEQFF
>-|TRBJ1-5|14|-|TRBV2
TGTGCCAGGGGGGGGAGCGATAGCAATCAGCCCCAGCATTTT
CARGGSDSNQPQHF
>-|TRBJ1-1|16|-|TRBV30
TGTGCCTGGAGTGTCTTCATGGTAACCAGAAAGACTGAAGCTTTCTTT
CAWSVFMVTRKTEAFF
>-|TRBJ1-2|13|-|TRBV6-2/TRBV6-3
TGTGCCAGCAGTTACTCGACAGGAGCGGGCTACACCTTC
CASSYSTGAGYTF
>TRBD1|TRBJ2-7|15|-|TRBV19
TGTGCCAGTAGTATTTTCGGGACAGGGAATGACGAGCAGTACTTC
CASSIFGTGNDEQYF
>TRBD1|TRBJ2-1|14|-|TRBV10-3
TGTGCCATCAGCCCGGGACAGGGGGCCTATGAGCAGTTCTTC
CAISPGQGAYEQFF
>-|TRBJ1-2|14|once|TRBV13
TGTGCCAGCAGCTTCGAGGGAACCTCCTATGGCTACACCTTC
CASSFEGTSYGYTF